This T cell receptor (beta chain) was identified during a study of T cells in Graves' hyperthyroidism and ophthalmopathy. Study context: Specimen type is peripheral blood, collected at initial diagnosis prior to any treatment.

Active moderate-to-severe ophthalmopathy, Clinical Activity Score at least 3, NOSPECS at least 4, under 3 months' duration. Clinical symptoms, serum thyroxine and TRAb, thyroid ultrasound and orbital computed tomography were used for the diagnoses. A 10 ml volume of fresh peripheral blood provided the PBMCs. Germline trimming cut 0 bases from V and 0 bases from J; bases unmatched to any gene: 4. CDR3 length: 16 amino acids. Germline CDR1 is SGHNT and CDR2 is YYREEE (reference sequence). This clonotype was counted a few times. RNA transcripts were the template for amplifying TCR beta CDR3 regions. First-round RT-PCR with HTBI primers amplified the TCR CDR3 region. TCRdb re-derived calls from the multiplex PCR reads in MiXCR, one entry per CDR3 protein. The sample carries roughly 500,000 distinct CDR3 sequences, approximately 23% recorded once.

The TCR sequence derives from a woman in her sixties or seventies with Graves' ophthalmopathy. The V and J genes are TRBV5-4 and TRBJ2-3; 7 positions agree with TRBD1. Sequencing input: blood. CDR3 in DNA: TGTGCCAGCAGCTTGGCAGGGGGAGTTAGCACAGATACGCAGTATTTT. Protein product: CASSLAGGVSTDTQYF.